Below, 18 T cell receptor beta chains from the same sample are listed, as sequenced in a study of T-cell memory formation after mild COVID-19 (dated by TCRdb to the early 2020s). Library method: 5' RACE. Sequencing instrument: Illumina NovaSeq 6000. The public reads were reanalyzed by TCRdb: fastp trimming at Q25, MiXCR alignment, in-frame beta chains only. Identical CDR3 proteins give one entry, which carries the most common genes and DNA. The sample table lists approximately 300,000 distinct CDR3 sequences, approximately 15% of them with a count of one. The biggest ten clones account for approximately 20% of the sample. Sequencing was carried out using PBMCs or a T cell subset sorted from them (not recorded which). These receptors were obtained from a man between 18 and 29 years old who had mild COVID-19 (a few samples of this study predate the infection). The sample titles of this study are shuffled in the database, so cell type and time point are left out; the donor was told from shared clones.

This clonotype was seen more than once but under ten times. V and J are TRBV6-5 and TRBJ2-3, with 9 bases identical to TRBD1. Germline V gene lookup returns CDR1 MNHEY and CDR2 SVGAGI. The CDR3 is 16 amino acids. The J segment lost 3 bases and the V segment lost 2 bases, leaving 6 bases of the junction unmatched. CDR3 in DNA: TGTGCCAGCAGTTACAATCCGGACAGGGGTACAGATACGCAGTATTTT. Translating it yields CASSYNPDRGTDTQYF.

This clonotype was counted many times. This CDR3 reads CASTRDFYGYTF. In nucleotides, the CDR3 is TGTGCCAGCACCCGGGACTTTTATGGCTACACCTTC. The V call is TRBV6-5, the J call TRBJ1-2, with a tentative D call TRBD1 (5 bases). Trimming left V 7 bases short and J 5 bases short, with 11 bases between. The V gene's germline CDR1 is MNHEY and CDR2 SVGAGI. The CDR3 length is 12 residues.

The J gene is TRBJ1-2, the V gene TRBV7-3, with a possible D match to TRBD1 (5 bases). V was cut by 1 base and J by 2 bases, with 20 bases left in between. From germline, CDR1 is SGHTA and CDR2 FQGTGA. CDR3 length: 18 residues. The CDR3: CASSLRPGQPGANYGYTF. CDR3 coding DNA: TGTGCCAGCAGCTTAAGGCCTGGACAACCGGGAGCCAACTATGGCTACACCTTC.

The chain joins TRBV9 to TRBJ2-6; D ambiguous. The CDR3 totals 15 residues. V was clipped by 3 bases and J by 0 bases, with 7 bases between them. Germline lookup yields CDR1 SGDLS and CDR2 YYNGEE. CDR3 DNA: TGTGCCAGCAGCGCCGCAGCCTCTGGGGCCAACGTCCTGACTTTC. It codes for CASSAAASGANVLTF.

This clonotype was counted only a few times. The CDR3 reads CASRGQGRYEQYV. Here the CDR3 DNA reads TGTGCCAGCAGAGGACAGGGTCGCTACGAGCAGTACGTC. The V call is TRBV7-9, the J call TRBJ2-7, with 8 bases lining up with TRBD1. J lost 3 bases, V lost 6 bases, and 4 bases had no gene match. The CDR3 is 13 amino acids. Germline V gene sequence: CDR1 SEHNR, CDR2 FQNEAQ (reference sequence).

This clonotype has a handful of counts. The chain has TRBV20-1 and TRBJ1-1; 7 bases are a match to TRBD1. With 7 bases clipped from V and 4 bases from J, the junction kept 15 bases outside the gene matches. CDR3 length equals 15 residues. CDR1 DFQATT and CDR2 SNEGSKA come from the germline V gene (reference sequence). The CDR3 DNA is TGCAGTGTTTTCATAGGGGGCTCCTCGGGCACTGAAGCTTTCTTT. It codes for CSVFIGGSSGTEAFF.

This clonotype was recorded at least ten times. The V and J genes are TRBV7-8 and TRBJ2-3, with 8 positions matching TRBD1. Germline CDR1 reads SGHVS; CDR2 reads FQNEAQ. Losses at the gene ends were 5 bases for V and 0 bases for J; bases not matched to a gene: 4. The CDR3 is 15 residues long. CDR3 DNA: TGTGCCAGCAGCCGACAGGGGTCGAGCACAGATACGCAGTATTTT. Protein: CASSRQGSSTDTQYF. Based on the CDR3 plus reference TRBV7-8 and TRBJ2-3, the full variable domain is GAGVSQSPRYKVAKRGQDVALRCDPISGHVSLFWYQQALGQGPEFLTYFQNEAQLDKSGLPSDRFFAERPEGSVSTLKIQRTQQEDSAVYLCASSRQGSSTDTQYFGPGTRLTVL.

This clonotype was observed a few times. This chain links TRBV7-9 with TRBJ1-6; the D is unclear. This CDR3 is built from 14 residues. Germline V CDR1 and CDR2: SEHNR, FQNEAQ (reference sequence). The germline V and J ends were trimmed by 4 bases and 5 bases, with 9 bases remaining between them. CDR3 residues: CASSSWTDNSPLHF. CDR3 sequence (DNA): TGTGCCAGCAGCTCCTGGACGGATAATTCACCCCTCCACTTT. The full variable domain, completed using reference TRBV7-9 and TRBJ1-6, is DTGVSQNPRHKITKRGQNVTFRCDPISEHNRLYWYRQTLGQGPEFLTYFQNEAQLEKSRLLSDRFSAERPKGSFSTLEIQRTEQGDSAMYLCASSSWTDNSPLHFGNGTRLTVT.

The chain recombines TRBV27 with TRBJ2-3; 8 bases match TRBD1. Germline V CDR1 and CDR2: MNHEY, SMNVEV (reference sequence). After removal of 5 bases from V and 4 bases from J, the junction contained 8 bases not matched to a gene. CDR3 size: 15 residues. In DNA form, the CDR3 reads TGTGCCAGCAGTCCGACTCCGGGACAGGCAGATACGCAGTATTTT. This codes for CASSPTPGQADTQYF.

There are a few counts of this clonotype. V and J are TRBV6-5 and TRBJ2-7; D is unresolved. CDR3 length: 13 amino acids. Germline V lookup: CDR1 MNHEY, CDR2 SVGAGI. The V end was cut by 0 bases, the J end by 4 bases, with 7 bases between. CDR3 loop: CASSYSKGYEQYF. In DNA form, the CDR3 reads TGTGCCAGCAGTTACTCGAAAGGGTACGAGCAGTACTTC.

The V gene is TRBV20-1, the J gene TRBJ2-7, with TRBD1 as a possible D gene (6 bases). Germline V gives CDR1 DFQATT, CDR2 SNEGSKA (reference sequence). The germline V and J ends were trimmed by 0 bases and 6 bases, with 15 bases remaining between them. The CDR3 covers 14 residues. The CDR3 loop reads CSARDPTGPAEQYF. CDR3 in DNA: TGCAGTGCTAGAGATCCGACAGGCCCTGCCGAGCAGTACTTC.

This clonotype was seen only a few times. This chain connects TRBV7-9 to TRBJ2-2, with a weak D call TRBD2 (5 bases). The V end lost 3 bases, the J end lost 5 bases, and 10 bases lay between the germline ends. The germline gives CDR1 SEHNR, CDR2 FQNEAQ (reference sequence). CDR3 length: 14 residues. CDR3 amino acids: CASSFPGKTGELFF. The CDR3 nucleotides read TGTGCCAGCAGCTTTCCGGGGAAAACCGGGGAGCTGTTTTTT.

This clonotype was seen only a few times. The chain employs TRBV5-1 and TRBJ2-2; D gene unclear. V was trimmed by 1 base and J by 0 bases, leaving 7 bases between them. This CDR3 spans 15 amino acids. Germline assignment: CDR1 SGHRS and CDR2 YFSETQ. This CDR3 is CASSLRLSNTGELFF. As DNA, the CDR3 is TGCGCCAGCAGCTTGAGACTCTCGAACACCGGGGAGCTGTTTTTT. Full variable domain (remainder filled in from reference TRBV5-1 and TRBJ2-2): KAGVTQTPRYLIKTRGQQVTLSCSPISGHRSVSWYQQTPGQGLQFLFEYFSETQRNKGNFPGRFSGRQFSNSRSEMNVSTLELGDSALYLCASSLRLSNTGELFFGEGSRLTVL.

This clonotype has a count of ten or more. The chain joins TRBV9 to TRBJ2-3; possibly TRBD2 for D (6 bases). Germline assignment: CDR1 SGDLS and CDR2 YYNGEE. Deletions cut 0 bases from V and 4 bases from J, with 12 bases between. The CDR3 loop spans 15 amino acids. The DNA of the CDR3 is TGTGCCAGCAGCGTAGTCGGCGGGGTAGCAGATACGCAGTATTTT. The encoded protein is CASSVVGGVADTQYF. The entire variable domain, with the rest obtained from reference TRBV9 and TRBJ2-3, is as follows: DSGVTQTPKHLITATGQRVTLRCSPRSGDLSVYWYQQSLDQGLQFLIQYYNGEERAKGNILERFSAQQFPDLHSELNLSSLELGDSALYFCASSVVGGVADTQYFGPGTRLTVL.

The gene calls are TRBV29-1 and TRBJ2-3; D is unresolved. The V end lost 0 bases, the J end lost 2 bases, and 3 bases lay between the germline ends. Germline V gene data show CDR1 as SQVTM and CDR2 as ANQGSEA. The CDR3 runs to 12 residues. CDR3 coding DNA: TGCAGCGTTGAAGAAGACACAGATACGCAGTATTTT. Translated: CSVEEDTDTQYF.

This clonotype was seen repeatedly, ten times or more. The chain is built from TRBV12-3 or TRBV12-4 and TRBJ1-2; possibly TRBD1 for D (5 bases). V was cut by 7 bases and J by 5 bases, with 14 bases left in between. The CDR3 loop spans 13 amino acids. CDR3 in DNA: TGTGCCAGCAACCGGGACCGAGGATATGGCTACACCTTC. This sequence encodes CASNRDRGYGYTF.

The rearrangement links TRBV29-1 to TRBJ2-1; 7 bases align to TRBD2. There are 14 residues in the CDR3. From germline, CDR1 is SQVTM and CDR2 ANQGSEA. The trim removed 4 bases at V and 4 bases at J, leaving 7 bases unmatched. The CDR3: CSVVNSGLYNEQFF. The CDR3 nucleotides read TGCAGCGTTGTAAATAGCGGGTTATACAATGAGCAGTTCTTC.

There are many counts of this clonotype. The rearrangement uses TRBV7-9 and TRBJ2-3; no firm D call. V lost 5 bases and J lost 4, with 7 bases in between. Germline values: CDR1 SEHNR, CDR2 FQNEAQ (reference sequence). This CDR3 has 12 amino acids. CDR3 residues: CASSPPPDTQYF. CDR3 bases: TGTGCCAGCAGCCCCCCCCCAGATACGCAGTATTTT.